The 8 T cell receptor beta chains below all came from one sample that was sequenced in a study of cytomegalovirus exposure and HLA in healthy donors. Amplification used 60 Vbeta primers and 13 Jbeta primers. The protocol was immunoSEQ multiplex PCR, while the TCRdb copy is restricted to in-frame clones and leaves out a portion. Here the sample spans about 120,000 clones, roughly a tenth being singletons. Sequenced input: PBMCs. The receptors come from a woman aged 18-29 years in good health and CMV-seropositive.

The genes are TRBV6-6 and TRBJ1-1; tentative D call: TRBD1 (6 bases). Germline lookup yields CDR1 MNHNY and CDR2 SVGAGI (reference sequence). This CDR3 comprises 12 residues. The V and J ends lost 2 bases and 7 bases respectively, with 8 bases between them. The CDR3 sequence: CASSYADSEAFF. The CDR3 DNA follows: TGTGCCAGCAGTTACGCGGACAGTGAAGCTTTCTTT.

V usage is TRBV14 and J usage is TRBJ2-7, with TRBD2 identical over 7 bases. From germline, CDR1 is SGHDN and CDR2 FVKESK. The CDR3 contains 20 residues. With 11 bases clipped from V and 0 bases from J, the junction kept 28 bases outside the gene matches. In DNA, the CDR3 is TGTGCCTATAATAGCACCCACAAGTCGGGGAAGCGGGGCCTCTCCTACGAGCAGTACTTC. It yields the protein CAYNSTHKSGKRGLSYEQYF.

The CDR3 nucleotides read TGTGCCAGCACCCTTCGGGGGAACGAGCAGTACTTC. Amino acids: CASTLRGNEQYF. The chain employs TRBV28 and TRBJ2-7, with TRBD2 as a possible D gene (6 bases). Germline-derived CDR1 and CDR2 are MDHEN and SYDVKM. The CDR3 extends over 12 amino acids. V was pared by 7 bases and J by 5 bases, with 12 bases between.

This clone was found a few times. The V gene is TRBV19, the J gene TRBJ2-7, with 8 bases that match TRBD2. The length of the CDR3 is 19 residues. The V gene's germline CDR1 is LNHDA and CDR2 SQIVND (reference sequence). J was trimmed by 3 bases and V by 5 bases; bases with no gene match: 21. Written as DNA, the CDR3 is TGTGCCAGTAGTCCATGGACATTCCAGGGGCGGGAGGCCCACTACGAGCAGTACTTC. Translation: CASSPWTFQGREAHYEQYF.

The chain combines TRBV28 with TRBJ1-5; D is unclear. V was cut by 3 bases and J by 6 bases, with 12 bases left in between. Germline CDR1 reads MDHEN; CDR2 reads SYDVKM. The CDR3 consists of 14 residues. The CDR3 coding sequence is TGTGCCAGCAGTTTTGGCGGTTCGGGTCAGCCCCAGCATTTT. It codes for CASSFGGSGQPQHF.

This rearrangement joins TRBV28 to TRBJ1-5; D gene unclear. Deletions cut 6 bases from V and 3 bases from J, with 9 bases between. There are 13 residues in the CDR3. The germline V gene has CDR1 MDHEN and CDR2 SYDVKM. The CDR3 DNA sequence: TGTGCCAGCAGGTGGGAGGTCAATCAGCCCCAGCATTTT. Encoded protein: CASRWEVNQPQHF.

The V call is TRBV6-1, the J call TRBJ2-1; 8 bases match TRBD1. In germline, CDR1 is MNHNS, CDR2 SASEGT. Trimming cost V 4 bases and J 5 bases; bases outside gene matches: 7. The CDR3 extends over 15 amino acids. CDR3 nucleotides: TGTGCCAGCAGTGTCAGGGGGCCGTTAAACAATGAGCAGTTCTTC. Translated: CASSVRGPLNNEQFF.

This clone appeared a few times. The chain has TRBV7-8 and TRBJ1-1; a possible D gene is TRBD1 (6 bases). The CDR3 sequence is 17 residues long. Deletions cut 2 bases from V and 4 bases from J, with 20 bases between. Germline V gene data show CDR1 as SGHVS and CDR2 as FQNEAQ. The CDR3 bases are TGTGCCAGCAGCTTAACTCCCATCACAGGGTATGGCACTGAAGCTTTCTTT. Residues: CASSLTPITGYGTEAFF.